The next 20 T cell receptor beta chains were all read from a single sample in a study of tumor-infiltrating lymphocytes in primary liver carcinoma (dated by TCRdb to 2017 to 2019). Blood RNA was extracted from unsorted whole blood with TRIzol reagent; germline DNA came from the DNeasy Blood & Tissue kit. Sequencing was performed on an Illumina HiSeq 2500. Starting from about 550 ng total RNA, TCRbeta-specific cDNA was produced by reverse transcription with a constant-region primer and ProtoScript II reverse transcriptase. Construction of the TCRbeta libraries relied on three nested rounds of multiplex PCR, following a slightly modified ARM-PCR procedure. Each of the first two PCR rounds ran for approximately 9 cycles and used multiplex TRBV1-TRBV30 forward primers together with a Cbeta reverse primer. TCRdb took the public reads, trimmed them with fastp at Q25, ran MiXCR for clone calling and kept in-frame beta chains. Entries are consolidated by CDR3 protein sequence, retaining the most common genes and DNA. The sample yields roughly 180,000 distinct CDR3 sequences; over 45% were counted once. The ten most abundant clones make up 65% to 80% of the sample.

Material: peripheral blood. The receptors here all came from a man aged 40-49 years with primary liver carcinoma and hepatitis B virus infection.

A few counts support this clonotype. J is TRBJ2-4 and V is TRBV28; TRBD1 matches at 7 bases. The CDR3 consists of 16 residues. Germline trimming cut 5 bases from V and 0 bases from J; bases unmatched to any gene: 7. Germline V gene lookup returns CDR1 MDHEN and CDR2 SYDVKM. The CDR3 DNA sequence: TGTGCCAGCAGTCCTGGGGGACAGCAAGCCAAAAACATTCAGTACTTC. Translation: CASSPGGQQAKNIQYF.

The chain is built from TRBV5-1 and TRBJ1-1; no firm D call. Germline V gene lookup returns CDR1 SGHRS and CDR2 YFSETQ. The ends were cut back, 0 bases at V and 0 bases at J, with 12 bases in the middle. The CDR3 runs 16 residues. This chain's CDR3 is CASSLAGNLMNTEAFF. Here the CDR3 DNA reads TGCGCCAGCAGCTTGGCGGGGAACCTGATGAACACTGAAGCTTTCTTT.

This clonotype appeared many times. CDR3 DNA: TGCAGCGCCTGGGAGACGAGGGACACTGAAGCTTTCTTT. It codes for CSAWETRDTEAFF. The chain combines TRBV29-1 with TRBJ1-1; D gene uncertain. CDR1 and CDR2 (germline): SQVTM, ANQGSEA. The CDR3 spans 13 residues. Trimming removed 7 bases from V and 3 bases from J, with 15 bases in between.

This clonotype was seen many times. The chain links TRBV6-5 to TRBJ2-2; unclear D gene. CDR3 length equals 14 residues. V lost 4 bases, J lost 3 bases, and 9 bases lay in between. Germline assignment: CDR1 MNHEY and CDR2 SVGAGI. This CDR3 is CASSWKLYTGELFF. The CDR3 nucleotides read TGTGCCAGCAGTTGGAAGTTGTACACCGGGGAGCTGTTTTTT.

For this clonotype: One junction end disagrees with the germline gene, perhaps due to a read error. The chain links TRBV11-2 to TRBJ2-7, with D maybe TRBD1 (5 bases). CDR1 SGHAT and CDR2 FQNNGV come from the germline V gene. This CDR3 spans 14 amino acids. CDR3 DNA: TGTGCCAGCAGGGCTTACAGGAGTAACGACGAGCAGTATTTC. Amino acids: CASRAYRSNDEQYF. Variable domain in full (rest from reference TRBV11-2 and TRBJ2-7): EAGVAQSPRYKIIEKRQSVAFWCNPISGHATLYWYQQILGQGPKLLIQFQNNGVVDDSQLPKDRFSAERLKGVDSTLKIQPAKLEDSAVYLCASRAYRSNDEQYFGPGTRLTVT.

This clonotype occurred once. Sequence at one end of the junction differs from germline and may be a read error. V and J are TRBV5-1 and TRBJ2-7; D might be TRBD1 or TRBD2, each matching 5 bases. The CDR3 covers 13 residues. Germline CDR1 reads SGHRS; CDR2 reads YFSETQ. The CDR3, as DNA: TGCGCCAGCAGCTCCCTCGGGACCTACAAGCAGTACTTC. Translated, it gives CASSSLGTYKQYF.

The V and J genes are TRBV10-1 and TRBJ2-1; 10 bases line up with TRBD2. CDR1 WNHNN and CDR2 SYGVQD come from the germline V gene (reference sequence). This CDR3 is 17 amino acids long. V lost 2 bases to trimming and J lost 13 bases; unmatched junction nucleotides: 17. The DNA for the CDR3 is TGCGCCAGCAGTGAGGGGGTTGGGCAGGGGGCTAGCGGGAGACAGTTCTTC. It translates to CASSEGVGQGASGRQFF.

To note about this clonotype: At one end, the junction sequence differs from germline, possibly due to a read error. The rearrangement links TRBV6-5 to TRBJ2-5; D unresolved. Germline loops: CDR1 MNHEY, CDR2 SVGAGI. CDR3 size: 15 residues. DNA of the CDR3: TGTGTCAGCAGTTACTCCCCTAGGGTGGGAGAGACCCAGTACTTC. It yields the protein CVSSYSPRVGETQYF.

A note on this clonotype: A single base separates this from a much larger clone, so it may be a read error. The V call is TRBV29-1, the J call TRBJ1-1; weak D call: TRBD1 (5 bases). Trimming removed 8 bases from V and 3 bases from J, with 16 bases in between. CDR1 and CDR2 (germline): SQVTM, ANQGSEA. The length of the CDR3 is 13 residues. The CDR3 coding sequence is TGCAGCATGGTACACCTGGGGGACACTGAAGCTTTCTTT. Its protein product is CSMVHLGDTEAFF.

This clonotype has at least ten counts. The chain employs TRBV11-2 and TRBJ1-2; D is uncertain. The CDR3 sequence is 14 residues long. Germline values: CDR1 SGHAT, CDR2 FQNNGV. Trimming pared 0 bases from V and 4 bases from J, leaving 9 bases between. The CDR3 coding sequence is TGTGCCAGCAGCTTAGAAGGCAGTTTCTATGGCTACACCTTC. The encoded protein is CASSLEGSFYGYTF.

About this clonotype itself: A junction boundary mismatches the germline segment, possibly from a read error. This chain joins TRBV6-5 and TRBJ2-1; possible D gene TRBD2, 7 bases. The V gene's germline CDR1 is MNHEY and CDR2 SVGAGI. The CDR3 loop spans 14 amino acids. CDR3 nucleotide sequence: TGTGCCAGCAATTACTCGAGGGGGGGTAATGAGCAGTTCTTC. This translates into CASNYSRGGNEQFF.

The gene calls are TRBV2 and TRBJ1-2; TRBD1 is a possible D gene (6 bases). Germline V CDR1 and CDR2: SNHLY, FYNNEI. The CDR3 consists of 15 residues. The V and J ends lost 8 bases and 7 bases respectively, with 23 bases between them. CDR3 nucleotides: TGTGCCAGCCTAAGGACAGACTGGGATGACGGTGGCTACACCTTC. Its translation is CASLRTDWDDGGYTF. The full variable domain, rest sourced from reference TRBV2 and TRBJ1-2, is EPEVTQTPSHQVTQMGQEVILRCVPISNHLYFYWYRQILGQKVEFLVSFYNNEISEKSEIFDDQFSVERPDGSNFTLKIRSTKLEDSAMYFCASLRTDWDDGGYTFGSGTRLTVV.

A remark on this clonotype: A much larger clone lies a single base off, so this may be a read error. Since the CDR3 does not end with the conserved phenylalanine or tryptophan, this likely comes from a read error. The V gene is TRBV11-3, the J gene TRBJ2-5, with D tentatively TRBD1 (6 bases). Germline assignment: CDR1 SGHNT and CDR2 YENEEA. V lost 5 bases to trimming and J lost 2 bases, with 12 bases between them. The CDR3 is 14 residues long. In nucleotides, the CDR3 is TGTGCCAGCAGCCCTGGGGGCTATCAAGAGACCCAGTACTCC. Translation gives CASSPGGYQETQYS.

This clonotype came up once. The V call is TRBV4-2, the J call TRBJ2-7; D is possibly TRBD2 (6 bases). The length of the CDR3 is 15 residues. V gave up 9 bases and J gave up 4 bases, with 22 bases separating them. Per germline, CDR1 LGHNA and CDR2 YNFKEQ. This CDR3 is CASSVQQDGRYEQYF. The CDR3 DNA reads TGTGCCAGTAGCGTTCAGCAGGACGGGAGATACGAGCAGTACTTC.

CDR3 in amino acids: CASSLRHLYEQYF. DNA of the CDR3: TGTGCCAGCAGCTTAAGACATCTCTACGAGCAGTACTTC. The V gene is TRBV12-3 or TRBV12-4, the J gene TRBJ2-7, with D uncertain. The CDR3 is 13 amino acids. V lost 6 bases, J lost 3 bases, and 12 bases lay in between.

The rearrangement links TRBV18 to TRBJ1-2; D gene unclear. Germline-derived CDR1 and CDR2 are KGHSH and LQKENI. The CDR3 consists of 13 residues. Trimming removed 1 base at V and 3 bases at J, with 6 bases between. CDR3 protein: CASSPQGDYGYTF. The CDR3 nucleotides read TGTGCCAGCTCACCACAGGGCGACTATGGCTACACCTTC.

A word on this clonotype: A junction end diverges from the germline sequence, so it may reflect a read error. The CDR3 spells CASSPKGGYTEAFF. The CDR3 nucleotides read TGTGCAAGCAGTCCAAAAGGGGGCTACACTGAAGCTTTCTTT. The chain carries TRBV11-2 and TRBJ1-1; TRBD1 aligns across 7 bases. CDR3 length: 14 residues. Per germline, CDR1 SGHAT and CDR2 FQNNGV.

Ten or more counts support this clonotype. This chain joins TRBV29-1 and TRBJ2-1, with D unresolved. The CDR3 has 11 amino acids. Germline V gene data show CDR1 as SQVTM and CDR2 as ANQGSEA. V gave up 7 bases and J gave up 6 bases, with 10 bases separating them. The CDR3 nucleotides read TGCAGCGCCGGCCGTGGCAATGAGCAGTTCTTC. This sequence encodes CSAGRGNEQFF.

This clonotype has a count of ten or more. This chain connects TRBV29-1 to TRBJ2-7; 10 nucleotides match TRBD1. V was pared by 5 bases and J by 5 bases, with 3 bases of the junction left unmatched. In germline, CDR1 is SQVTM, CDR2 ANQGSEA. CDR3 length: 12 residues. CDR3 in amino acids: CSVRGQGHEQYF. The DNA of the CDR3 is TGCAGCGTTAGGGGACAGGGGCACGAGCAGTACTTC.

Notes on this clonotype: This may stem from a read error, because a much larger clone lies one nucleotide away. The CDR3: CAGTLGGQETLYF. The DNA of the CDR3 is TGTGCCGGCACTCTGGGCGGGCAAGAGACCCTGTACTTC. The chain has TRBV11-1 and TRBJ2-5; perhaps TRBD2 as D (5 bases). Germline V CDR1 and CDR2: SGHAT, FQDESV (reference sequence). This CDR3 contains 13 residues.